This is a list of T cell receptor beta chains from one sample in a study of T cell changes during pregnancy in multiple sclerosis. Data came from immunoSEQ multiplex PCR; TCRdb stores just in-frame clones and leaves some out. The repertoire has around 100,000 clones, 92% of them found once; the top ten carry 1.5%. Sequences were derived from peripheral blood, sampled in the third trimester of pregnancy. The source is a female donor with multiple sclerosis, enrolled in a pregnancy study. The CDR3 runs from the conserved cysteine through the conserved F or W. A D gene is named only where the DNA matches it firmly. The size of a clone is reported for some rows only, either as once, few or many, or as a class for expanded clones.

d_call: .
clone_size: .
j_call: TRBJ1-1
v_call: TRBV7-9
cdr3_aa: CASSETGEAFF
cdr3_nt: TGTGCCAGCAGCGAAACAGGTGAAGCTTTCTTT

d_call: TRBD1
clone_size: .
j_call: TRBJ1-1
v_call: TRBV19
cdr3_aa: CASSPNIPGQVAEAFF
cdr3_nt: TGTGCCAGTAGTCCGAACATCCCGGGACAGGTGGCTGAAGCTTTCTTT

d_call: TRBD1
clone_size: .
j_call: TRBJ1-4
v_call: TRBV9
cdr3_aa: CASSPTGTGYEKLFF
cdr3_nt: TGTGCCAGCAGCCCAACCGGGACAGGGTATGAAAAACTGTTTTTT

d_call: .
clone_size: .
j_call: TRBJ1-2
v_call: TRBV9
cdr3_aa: CASSVARGLGYGYTF
cdr3_nt: TGTGCCAGCAGCGTAGCAAGGGGCCTGGGATATGGCTACACCTTC

d_call: .
clone_size: .
j_call: TRBJ2-7
v_call: TRBV7-2
cdr3_aa: CASSSRSKQYF
cdr3_nt: TGTGCCAGCAGCTCGCGCTCCAAGCAGTACTTC

d_call: .
clone_size: .
j_call: TRBJ2-3
v_call: TRBV5-1
cdr3_aa: CASSSLAGPSTDTQYF
cdr3_nt: TGCGCCAGCAGCTCCCTAGCAGGACCTAGCACAGATACGCAGTATTTT

d_call: .
clone_size: .
j_call: TRBJ1-1
v_call: TRBV6-1
cdr3_aa: CASNPGPNEAFF
cdr3_nt: TGTGCCAGCAACCCAGGGCCAAATGAAGCTTTCTTT

d_call: TRBD2
clone_size: .
j_call: TRBJ2-1
v_call: TRBV5-1
cdr3_aa: CASSLERGGHHEQFF
cdr3_nt: TGCGCCAGCAGCTTGGAACGGGGGGGCCACCATGAGCAGTTCTTC

d_call: .
clone_size: few
j_call: TRBJ1-5
v_call: TRBV2
cdr3_aa: CASSGGDPQPQHF
cdr3_nt: TGTGCCAGCAGTGGGGGAGACCCTCAGCCCCAGCATTTT

d_call: .
clone_size: .
j_call: TRBJ1-5
v_call: TRBV25-1
cdr3_aa: CASTSPGRYSNQPQHF
cdr3_nt: TGTGCCAGCACCTCGCCTGGGAGGTATAGCAATCAGCCCCAGCATTTT

d_call: TRBD1
clone_size: .
j_call: TRBJ1-4
v_call: TRBV9
cdr3_aa: CASSETTGGLGNEKLFF
cdr3_nt: TGTGCCAGCAGCGAAACGACAGGGGGACTAGGCAATGAAAAACTGTTTTTT

d_call: .
clone_size: .
j_call: TRBJ2-5
v_call: TRBV7-9
cdr3_aa: CASSLASSRETQYF
cdr3_nt: TGTGCCAGCAGCTTGGCGAGTTCGAGGGAGACCCAGTACTTC

d_call: .
clone_size: .
j_call: TRBJ1-5
v_call: TRBV6-1
cdr3_aa: CASSLREGQPQHF
cdr3_nt: TGTGCCAGCAGCCTCAGGGAGGGTCAGCCCCAGCATTTT

d_call: TRBD1
clone_size: .
j_call: TRBJ1-2
v_call: TRBV11-3
cdr3_aa: CAREDRGYGYTF
cdr3_nt: TGTGCCAGAGAGGACAGGGGCTATGGCTACACCTTC

d_call: .
clone_size: .
j_call: TRBJ1-1
v_call: TRBV5-6
cdr3_aa: CASSFSGGNTEAFF
cdr3_nt: TGTGCCAGCAGCTTCAGCGGGGGTAACACTGAAGCTTTCTTT